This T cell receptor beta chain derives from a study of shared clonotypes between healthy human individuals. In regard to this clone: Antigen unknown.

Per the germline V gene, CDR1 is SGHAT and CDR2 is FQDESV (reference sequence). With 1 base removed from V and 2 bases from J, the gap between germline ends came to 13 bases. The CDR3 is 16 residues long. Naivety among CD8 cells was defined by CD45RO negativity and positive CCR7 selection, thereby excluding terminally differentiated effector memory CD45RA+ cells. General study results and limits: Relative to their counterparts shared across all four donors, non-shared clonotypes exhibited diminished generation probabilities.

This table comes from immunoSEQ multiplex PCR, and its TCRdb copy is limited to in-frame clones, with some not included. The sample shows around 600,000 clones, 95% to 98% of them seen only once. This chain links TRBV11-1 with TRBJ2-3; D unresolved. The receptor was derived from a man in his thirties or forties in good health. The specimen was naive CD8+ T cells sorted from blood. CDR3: CASSLDFSGLTDTQYF. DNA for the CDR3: TGTGCCAGCAGCTTAGACTTCTCCGGGCTCACAGATACGCAGTATTTT.